Each of the 2 T cell receptor beta chains below was sequenced from the same sample in a study of blood T cells in healthy people across ages (dated by TCRdb to 2014 to 2015). The library came from 5' RACE. The instrument given in TCRdb is Illumina HiSeq 2500. The second PCR ran for roughly 6 to 11 cycles and used a J-beta primer mix along with a sample-barcoded 5' primer. TCRdb handled the public reads itself, with Q25 trimming in fastp and clone calling in MiXCR, and kept productive beta chains. Here each entry gathers all rows of one CDR3 protein and keeps the most common genes and DNA. This sample gives over 1,500,000 distinct CDR3 sequences in total; around half of them show up just once. The ten largest clones take up over 2% of the sample. Sequencing was carried out using blood. The source of these receptors is a woman aged 40 to 50 in good health.

This clonotype was seen a few times. The chain couples TRBV7-9 to TRBJ1-5; 7 bases match TRBD1. V gave up 5 bases and J gave up 5 bases; unmatched junction bases: 9. The CDR3 spans 15 residues. Germline V CDR1 and CDR2: SEHNR, FQNEAQ (reference sequence). The CDR3 region is CASSPGGARDQPQHF. CDR3 in DNA: TGTGCCAGCAGCCCAGGGGGGGCGCGGGATCAGCCCCAGCATTTT.

The V gene is TRBV6-5, the J gene TRBJ1-2; TRBD1 aligns across 7 bases. With V trimmed by 7 bases and J by 2 bases, 7 bases remained unmatched. This CDR3 region has 14 residues. CDR1 and CDR2 (germline): MNHEY, SVGAGI. CDR3 in amino acids: CASTPGQFNYGYTF. In nucleotides, the CDR3 is TGTGCCAGCACTCCGGGACAGTTCAACTATGGCTACACCTTC.